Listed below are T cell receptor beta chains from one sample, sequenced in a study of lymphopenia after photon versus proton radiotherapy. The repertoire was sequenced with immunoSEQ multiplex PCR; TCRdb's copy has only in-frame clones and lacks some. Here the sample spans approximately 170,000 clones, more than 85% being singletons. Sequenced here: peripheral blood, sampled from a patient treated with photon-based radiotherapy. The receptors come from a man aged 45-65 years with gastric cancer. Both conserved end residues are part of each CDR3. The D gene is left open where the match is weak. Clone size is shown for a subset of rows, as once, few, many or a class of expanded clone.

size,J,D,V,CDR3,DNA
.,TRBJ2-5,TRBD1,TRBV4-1,CASRGTGEETQYF,TGCGCCAGCCGCGGGACAGGAGAAGAGACCCAGTACTTC
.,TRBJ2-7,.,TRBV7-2,CASSFLSGSGRSYEQYF,TGTGCCAGCAGCTTTTTGTCTGGTTCGGGCCGTTCCTACGAGCAGTACTTC
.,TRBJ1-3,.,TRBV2,CASGVSGADGNTIYF,TGTGCCAGCGGGGTCTCAGGGGCTGACGGAAACACCATATATTTT
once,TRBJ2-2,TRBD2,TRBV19,CASSISGLAGGTGELFF,TGTGCCAGTAGTATCAGCGGGCTAGCGGGAGGTACCGGGGAGCTGTTTTTT
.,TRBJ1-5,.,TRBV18,CASSPRGQPQHF,TGTGCCAGCTCACCACGGGGTCAGCCCCAGCATTTT
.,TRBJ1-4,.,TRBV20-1,CSAPRLEKLFF,TGCAGTGCCCCACGACTTGAAAAACTGTTTTTT
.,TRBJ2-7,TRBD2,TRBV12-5,CASGLAHASGSPWEQYF,TGTGCTAGTGGTTTGGCCCACGCAAGCGGGAGTCCTTGGGAGCAGTACTTC
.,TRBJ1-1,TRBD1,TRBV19,CASSIYPWEGALSTEAFF,TGTGCCAGTAGTATATACCCATGGGAGGGGGCATTGAGCACTGAAGCTTTCTTT
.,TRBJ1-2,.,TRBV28,CASSTGRGANYGYTF,TGTGCCAGCAGCACAGGGCGGGGAGCTAACTATGGCTACACCTTC
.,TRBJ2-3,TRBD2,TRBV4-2,CASSQEGGKTSDTQYF,TGTGCCAGCAGCCAAGAGGGGGGGAAAACCTCAGATACGCAGTATTTT
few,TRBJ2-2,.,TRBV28,CASSSRTGRALGTGELFF,TGTGCCAGCAGTTCAAGGACCGGACGGGCACTTGGTACCGGGGAGCTGTTTTTT
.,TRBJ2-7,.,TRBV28,CASREAGKHYEQYF,TGTGCCAGCAGGGAGGCAGGGAAGCACTACGAGCAGTACTTC
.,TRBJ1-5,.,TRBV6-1,CASSEVGGRSNQPQHF,TGTGCCAGCAGTGAAGTCGGGGGGAGGAGCAATCAGCCCCAGCATTTT
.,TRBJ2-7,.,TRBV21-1,CASSKVATSGSYEQYF,TGTGCCAGCAGCAAAGTGGCGACTAGCGGCTCCTACGAGCAGTACTTC
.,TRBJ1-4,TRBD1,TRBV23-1,CASSLLSTGPEEKLFF,TGCGCCAGCAGTCTCTTATCGACAGGGCCCGAAGAAAAACTGTTTTTT
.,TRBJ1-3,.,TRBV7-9,CASSLQISGNTIYF,TGTGCCAGCAGCTTACAGATCTCTGGAAACACCATATATTTT
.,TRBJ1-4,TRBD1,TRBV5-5,CASRSGTGRLHEKLFF,TGTGCCAGCAGGTCTGGGACAGGGAGGCTTCATGAAAAACTGTTTTTT
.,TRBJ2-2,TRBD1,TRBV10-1,CASSANRGRNTGELFF,TGCGCCAGCAGCGCGAACAGGGGGCGAAACACCGGGGAGCTGTTTTTT
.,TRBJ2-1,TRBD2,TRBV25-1,CASSPAGLAGNEQFF,TGTGCCAGCAGTCCCGCGGGACTAGCGGGCAATGAGCAGTTCTTC
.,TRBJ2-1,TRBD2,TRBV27,CASSLFLGGGRSNEQFF,TGTGCCAGCAGTTTATTCCTAGGAGGCGGGAGGTCAAATGAGCAGTTCTTC
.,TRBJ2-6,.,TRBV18,CASSPGANVLTF,TGTGCCAGCTCCCCTGGGGCCAACGTCCTGACTTTC
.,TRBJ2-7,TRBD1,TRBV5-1,CASSPQPGTVYEQYF,TGCGCCAGCAGCCCACAACCCGGGACAGTCTACGAGCAGTACTTC
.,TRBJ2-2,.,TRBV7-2,CASSLKTGYTGELFF,TGTGCCAGCAGCTTAAAGACGGGATACACCGGGGAGCTGTTTTTT
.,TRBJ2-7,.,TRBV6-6,CASSSHSGTYEQYF,TGTGCCAGCAGTTCGCATAGCGGAACCTACGAGCAGTACTTC
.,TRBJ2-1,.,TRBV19,CASSILDNNEQFF,TGTGCCAGTAGTATCCTCGACAACAATGAGCAGTTCTTC
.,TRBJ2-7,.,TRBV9,CASSARGTVWAEQYF,TGTGCCAGCAGCGCGAGGGGGACCGTTTGGGCCGAGCAGTACTTC
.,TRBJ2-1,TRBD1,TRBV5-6,CASSEGTGVEQFF,TGTGCCAGCAGCGAGGGGACAGGGGTTGAGCAGTTCTTC
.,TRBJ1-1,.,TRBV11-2,CASSSHGGKNTEAFF,TGTGCCAGCAGCTCTCACGGGGGGAAGAACACTGAAGCTTTCTTT
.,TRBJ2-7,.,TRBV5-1,CASSLVVSYEQYF,TGCGCCAGCAGCTTGGTCGTGTCCTACGAGCAGTACTTC
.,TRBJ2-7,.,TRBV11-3,CASSLGDDEQYF,TGTGCCAGCAGCTTAGGCGACGACGAGCAGTACTTC
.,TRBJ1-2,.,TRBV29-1,CSVQFRDTDLYGYTF,TGCAGCGTCCAATTCCGGGACACAGACCTCTATGGCTACACCTTC
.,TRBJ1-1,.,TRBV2,CASSGRDNAWGTEAFF,TGTGCCAGCAGTGGCCGGGACAATGCCTGGGGCACTGAAGCTTTCTTT
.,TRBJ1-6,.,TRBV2,CASSVSNSPLHF,TGTGCCAGCAGTGTGTCCAATTCACCCCTCCACTTT
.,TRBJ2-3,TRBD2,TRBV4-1,CASSQRTSGRSDTQYF,TGCGCCAGCAGCCAACGGACTAGCGGGAGGTCAGATACGCAGTATTTT
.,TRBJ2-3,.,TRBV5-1,CASSLGTPSTDTQYF,TGCGCCAGCAGCTTGGGGACCCCGAGCACAGATACGCAGTATTTT
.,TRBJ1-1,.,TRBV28,CASSSPRRGPWGFF,TGTGCCAGCAGTTCCCCCCGGCGGGGCCCTTGGGGTTTCTTT
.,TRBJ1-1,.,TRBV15,CATSRGGRGRRTEAFF,TGTGCCACCAGCAGAGGCGGGAGAGGTCGACGGACTGAAGCTTTCTTT
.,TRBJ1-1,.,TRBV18,CASSLQDTEAFF,TGTGCCAGCTCTTTACAGGACACTGAAGCTTTCTTT
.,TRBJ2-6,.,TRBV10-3,CAISDFRYSGANVLTF,TGTGCCATCAGTGATTTTAGGTACTCTGGGGCCAACGTCCTGACTTTC
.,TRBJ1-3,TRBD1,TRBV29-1,CSVAGGRDTIYF,TGCAGCGTTGCAGGGGGCAGGGACACCATATATTTT
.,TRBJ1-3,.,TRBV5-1,CASSLGGDTTGNTIYF,TGCGCCAGCAGCTTGGGGGGAGACACTACTGGAAACACCATATATTTT
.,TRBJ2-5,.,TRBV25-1,CASSEWPDQETQYF,TGTGCCAGCAGTGAATGGCCGGACCAAGAGACCCAGTACTTC